Below, 24 T cell receptor beta chains from the same sample are listed, as sequenced in a study of CXCR3-negative and CXCR3-positive naive CD8 T cells. The antigens for these receptors are not known. Findings and limits, study-wide: TRB CDR3s of CXCR3-positive naive cells were more hydrophobic than those of CXCR3-negative naive cells.

UMI labels and 5' RACE were used to prepare the TRB cDNA libraries. TCRdb reprocessed the 5' RACE reads, keeping one entry per CDR3 protein, no DNA. This sample's clone table lists 55,000 to 70,000 distinct CDR3 sequences. Sequencing was carried out using naive CXCR3+ CD8+ T cells from blood. The subset is: CD45RO-CCR7+CD27+CD95- naive CD8+ T cells expressing CXCR3 (TNR3+). The source of these receptors is a human donor in good health. Some clones in this sample may be carry-over from other donors' samples.

The rearrangement joins TRBV12-3 or TRBV12-4 to TRBJ1-2; TCRdb reports TRBD1, a call that lacks DNA to check it against. This CDR3 spans 14 amino acids. The CDR3 loop is CASSFETGGYGYTF.

J is TRBJ1-4 and V is TRBV6-1; TCRdb gives TRBD1 as the D gene, but with no DNA this cannot be confirmed. CDR3 length: 15 residues. Germline CDR1 MNHNS, CDR2 SASEGT. CDR3 residues: CASSPWTGSNEKLFF.

The chain has TRBV29-1 and TRBJ2-3; there is no DNA to check the TCRdb D call of TRBD1. The CDR3 runs 16 residues. The V gene's germline CDR1 is SQVTM and CDR2 ANQGSEA. CDR3 sequence: CSVEGGVGVPTDTQYF.

CDR3 sequence: CASSFYSGSSYEQYF. The chain couples TRBV7-3 to TRBJ2-7. This CDR3 is built from 15 residues. Germline CDR1 is SGHTA and CDR2 is FQGTGA.

The CDR3 loop is CASSAYRTEKLFF. The rearrangement joins TRBV6-5 to TRBJ1-4; the D gene TCRdb calls, TRBD1, cannot be checked with no DNA. Germline loops: CDR1 MNHEY, CDR2 SVGAGI. This CDR3 is 13 amino acids long.

V gene TRBV28 combines with J gene TRBJ1-3. The length of the CDR3 is 12 residues. In germline, CDR1 is MDHEN, CDR2 SYDVKM. The CDR3 reads CASISSGNTIYF. Drawing the rest from reference TRBV28 and TRBJ1-3, the complete variable domain is DVKVTQSSRYLVKRTGEKVFLECVQDMDHENMFWYRQDPGLGLRLIYFSYDVKMKEKGDIPEGYSVSREKKERFSLILESASTNQTSMYLCASISSGNTIYFGEGSWLTVV.

The chain joins TRBV2 to TRBJ2-2. CDR3 length: 11 residues. Looked up from germline, CDR1 is SNHLY and CDR2 is FYNNEI. The CDR3 spells CASSNPWELFF.

The chain links TRBV29-1 to TRBJ1-6. The length of the CDR3 is 15 residues. Germline CDR1 reads SQVTM; CDR2 reads ANQGSEA. This chain's CDR3 is CSDDRQGPYNSPLHF.

The chain links TRBV7-9 to TRBJ2-5; TCRdb indicates TRBD1, and absent DNA this call remains unverified. From germline, CDR1 is SEHNR and CDR2 FQNEAQ (reference sequence). The CDR3 sequence is 15 residues long. CDR3 region: CASSLVSGIQETQYF.

This chain connects TRBV4-1 to TRBJ2-2. Germline V gives CDR1 MGHRA, CDR2 YSYEKL. The CDR3 runs 14 residues. CDR3 loop: CASSQGRVTGELFF.

The chain links TRBV29-1 to TRBJ1-1; with no DNA, the TCRdb D assignment of TRBD1 cannot be verified. The CDR3 extends over 17 amino acids. Germline V gives CDR1 SQVTM, CDR2 ANQGSEA. Here the CDR3 reads CSVPFSPGQGKVTEAFF.

The chain employs TRBV7-8 and TRBJ2-2; the TCRdb D gene call, TRBD1, has no DNA to confirm it. Germline V gene data show CDR1 as SGHVS and CDR2 as FQNEAQ. This CDR3 spans 16 amino acids. The CDR3 loop reads CASSLAGGLNTGELFF.

The J gene is TRBJ1-1, the V gene TRBV15. Germline lookup yields CDR1 LNHNV and CDR2 YYDKDF (reference sequence). This CDR3 spans 20 amino acids. CDR3 sequence reads: CATSRAGDPELLGMNTEAFF.

This rearrangement joins TRBV7-9 to TRBJ2-1. CDR1 is SEHNR and CDR2 is FQNEAQ in the germline V gene (reference sequence). This CDR3 is built from 14 residues. Here the CDR3 reads CASSSGGPRNEQFF.

The gene calls are TRBV4-3 and TRBJ2-3; TCRdb's D call of TRBD2 is untestable without DNA. CDR3 size: 20 residues. Germline loops: CDR1 LGHNA, CDR2 YSLEER. The CDR3 region is CASSQEAGTSGVLGTDTQYF.

V usage is TRBV20-1 and J usage is TRBJ1-2. This CDR3 comprises 15 residues. Germline lookup yields CDR1 DFQATT and CDR2 SNEGSKA (reference sequence). The CDR3 sequence is CSARDQARGGYGYTF.

This chain uses TRBV12-3 or TRBV12-4 with TRBJ2-1. This CDR3 contains 15 residues. The CDR3 region is CASSLSPKGYNEQFF.

This chain links TRBV25-1 with TRBJ2-7; there is no DNA to check the TCRdb D call of TRBD2. The germline gives CDR1 MGHDK, CDR2 SYGVNS. The CDR3 consists of 13 residues. Here the CDR3 reads CASSAITRYEQYF.

The chain uses TRBV3-1 and TRBJ2-7; TCRdb proposes TRBD1, but this gene call is untestable without DNA. CDR1 is LGHDT and CDR2 is YNNKEL in the germline V gene (reference sequence). CDR3 length: 14 residues. The CDR3: CASSPGANYYEQYF.

The chain is built from TRBV15 and TRBJ2-6; there is no DNA to check the TCRdb D call of TRBD1. The length of the CDR3 is 18 residues. The V gene's germline CDR1 is LNHNV and CDR2 YYDKDF (reference sequence). The chain's CDR3 is CATSRDRAALSGANVLTF. Filled out from reference TRBV15 and TRBJ2-6, the complete variable domain reads DAMVIQNPRYQVTQFGKPVTLSCSQTLNHNVMYWYQQKSSQAPKLLFHYYDKDFNNEADTPDNFQSRRPNTSFCFLDIRSPGLGDTAMYLCATSRDRAALSGANVLTFGAGSRLTVL.

The chain combines TRBV27 with TRBJ2-1. Per the germline V gene, CDR1 is MNHEY and CDR2 is SMNVEV (reference sequence). This CDR3 has 14 residues. This chain's CDR3 is CASSPHPSGNEQFF.

The rearrangement links TRBV29-1 to TRBJ2-7. Germline V CDR1 and CDR2: SQVTM, ANQGSEA. The CDR3 is 15 amino acids. This CDR3 reads CSVQSSTGGSYEQYF.

This chain joins TRBV7-7 and TRBJ2-5; TCRdb calls TRBD1, which cannot be checked without DNA. This CDR3 is 15 amino acids long. CDR1 is SSHAT and CDR2 is FNYEAQ in the germline V gene (reference sequence). The CDR3 is CASSPSAGVGETQYF.

V gene TRBV29-1 combines with J gene TRBJ2-7; TCRdb picks TRBD1, but there is no DNA to check that call. The CDR3 runs to 15 residues. Germline V CDR1 and CDR2: SQVTM, ANQGSEA. This chain's CDR3 is CSVEGTGTPTYEQYF.